The 20 T cell receptor beta chains below come from one sample, sequenced in a study of human T cells and chemical hapten exposure. The time point: patch test 3, about 24 weeks after DPC sensitization. Noted treatment: therapeutic diphenylcyclopropenone sensitization with weekly scalp DPC. TCRdb re-analysed the RACE reads in MiXCR, keeping a single row per CDR3 protein. The repertoire holds tens of thousands of distinct CDR3 sequences, approximately 9.9% seen once, with approximately 16% in the top ten. Here the sequenced sample was whole blood, taken in connection with sensitization to the hapten diphenylcyclopropenone (DPC). The receptor set was obtained from a woman aged 35 to 49 with alopecia areata. Some clones in this sample may be carry-over from other donors' samples.

The chain couples TRBV15 to TRBJ1-1, with D unclear. The V end was cut by 2 bases, the J end by 0 bases, with 10 bases between. The CDR3 consists of 15 residues. Germline CDR1 and CDR2: LNHNV and YYDKDF (reference sequence). The CDR3 loop is CATSRSGGLNTEAFF. For the CDR3, the DNA is TGTGCCACCAGCAGATCAGGAGGGTTGAACACTGAAGCTTTCTTT. Full variable domain (rest looked up from reference TRBV15 and TRBJ1-1): DAMVIQNPRYQVTQFGKPVTLSCSQTLNHNVMYWYQQKSSQAPKLLFHYYDKDFNNEADTPDNFQSRRPNTSFCFLDIRSPGLGDTAMYLCATSRSGGLNTEAFFGQGTRLTVV.

This clonotype was found many times. The V gene is TRBV11-1, the J gene TRBJ1-1; D uncertain. Germline V CDR1 and CDR2: SGHAT, FQDESV (reference sequence). The CDR3 totals 14 residues. The V gene lost 1 base and the J gene lost 11 bases, with 17 bases spanning the gap. The CDR3 spells CASSLGRLPGGAFF. CDR3 in DNA: TGTGCCAGCAGCTTAGGGAGGCTCCCCGGTGGGGCTTTCTTT. The variable domain in full, with the rest retrieved from reference TRBV11-1 and TRBJ1-1, is EAEVAQSPRYKITEKSQAVAFWCDPISGHATLYWYRQILGQGPELLVQFQDESVVDDSQLPKDRFSAERLKGVDSTLKIQPAELGDSAMYLCASSLGRLPGGAFFGQGTRLTVV.

This clonotype was found once. The chain links TRBV9 to TRBJ2-7; TRBD1 matches at 9 bases. Trimming cost V 2 bases and J 2 bases; bases outside gene matches: 2. CDR1 and CDR2 from the germline V gene are SGDLS and YYNGEE. CDR3 size: 14 residues. CDR3 loop: CASSVGTGTYEQYF. In DNA, the CDR3 is TGTGCCAGCAGCGTCGGGACAGGGACCTACGAGCAGTACTTC.

This clonotype occurred many times. The J gene is TRBJ2-5, the V gene TRBV30; TRBD2 is a possible D gene (6 bases). CDR1 GTSNPN and CDR2 SVGIG come from the germline V gene (reference sequence). The V gene lost 8 bases and the J gene lost 2 bases, with 15 bases spanning the gap. The CDR3 has 13 residues. CDR3 coding DNA: TGTGCCGTCTCCGGGACTCTACAAGAGACCCAGTACTTC. Translated, it gives CAVSGTLQETQYF.

This chain links TRBV12-3 or TRBV12-4 with TRBJ1-6; possible D gene TRBD1, 5 bases. This CDR3 is 15 amino acids long. V lost 1 base and J 7 bases, leaving 11 bases between the germline ends. The CDR3 reads CASSLVRGGNSPLHF. Written as DNA, the CDR3 is TGTGCCAGCAGTTTAGTAAGGGGTGGAAATTCACCCCTCCACTTT.

As to this clonotype: One base away lies a much larger clone, so this may be a sequencing read error. The chain carries TRBV10-3 and TRBJ2-3; D is uncertain. Germline V CDR1 and CDR2: ENHRY, SYGVKD. The CDR3 is 12 residues long. CDR3 coding DNA: TGTGTCATCAGTAAAAGCACAGATACGCAGTATTTT. It yields the protein CVISKSTDTQYF.

This clonotype has only a few counts. Sequence at one end of the junction differs from germline and may be a read error. The genes are TRBV27 and TRBJ2-7; the D is unclear. The CDR3 has 12 amino acids. The germline V gene encodes CDR1 MNHEY and CDR2 SMNVEV (reference sequence). In nucleotides, the CDR3 is TGTGTCAGCAGCACAAGCTCCTACGAGCAGTACTTC. Translating it yields CVSSTSSYEQYF.

Worth noting for this clonotype: As the CDR3 is not closed by the conserved phenylalanine or tryptophan, this likely results from a read error. The chain couples TRBV7-6 to TRBJ2-5; D is undetermined. V shed 5 bases and J shed 4 bases, with 14 bases lying between them. Germline V gene sequence: CDR1 SGHVS, CDR2 FNYEAQ. The CDR3 sequence is 14 residues long. The CDR3 is CASSPVRLGETQYY. CDR3 coding DNA: TGTGCCAGCAGCCCGGTTCGGCTGGGAGAGACCCAGTACTAC.

On this clonotype itself: A clone one base away is much larger, so this may be a read error. The conserved phenylalanine or tryptophan normally closing the CDR3 is absent here, so this likely arose from a read error. V and J are TRBV6-1 and TRBJ2-1, with 7 bases aligning to TRBD2. Germline V gene sequence: CDR1 MNHNS, CDR2 SASEGT. CDR3 length: 12 amino acids. Losses at the gene ends were 5 bases for V and 8 bases for J; bases not matched to a gene: 3. CDR3 in DNA: TGTGCCAGCAGTCTCGGGGGGTATGAGCAGTTCCTC. This codes for CASSLGGYEQFL.

This chain connects TRBV7-3 to TRBJ2-3; D is unclear. Germline V CDR1 and CDR2: SGHTA, FQGTGA. Trimming removed 0 bases from V and 5 bases from J, with 6 bases in between. This CDR3 spans 13 amino acids. CDR3 coding DNA: TGTGCCAGCAGCTTAACGGCCGGAGATACGCAGTATTTT. It specifies CASSLTAGDTQYF.

This clonotype turned up a few times. The DNA of the CDR3 is TGCGCCAGCAGCATCCTGGGAGGGGCAGATACGCAGTATTTT. As protein: CASSILGGADTQYF. The rearrangement joins TRBV5-1 to TRBJ2-3; TRBD2 aligns across 7 bases. CDR1 and CDR2 from the germline V gene are SGHRS and YFSETQ. This CDR3 comprises 14 residues. Trimming took 4 bases from V and 4 from J; bases not matched to a gene: 6.

Details on this clonotype: A much larger clone is a single base away; this may be a read error. The chain links TRBV7-9 to TRBJ2-3; D gene uncertain. V lost 0 bases to trimming and J lost 1 base, with 5 bases between them. Per the germline V gene, CDR1 is SEHNR and CDR2 is FQNEAQ (reference sequence). The CDR3 spans 14 residues. CDR3 sequence reads: CASSLASGTDTQYF. The CDR3 DNA reads TGTGCCAGCAGCTTAGCGTCAGGCACAGATACGCAGTATTTT.

This clonotype came up many times. The CDR3 is CASSLVTGGDYGYTF. The CDR3 coding sequence is TGTGCCAGCAGCTTAGTGACAGGAGGTGACTATGGCTACACCTTC. V and J are TRBV7-2 and TRBJ1-2; D may be TRBD1 (6 bases). In germline, CDR1 is SGHTA, CDR2 FQGNSA. The CDR3 runs 15 residues. V was shortened by 1 base and J by 3 bases, with 12 bases between the two germline ends. The full variable domain, in which reference TRBV7-2 and TRBJ1-2 provide the parts outside the CDR3, is GAGVSQSPSNKVTEKGKDVELRCDPISGHTALYWYRQSLGQGLEFLIYFQGNSAPDKSGLPSDRFSAERTGGSVSTLTIQRTQQEDSAVYLCASSLVTGGDYGYTFGSGTRLTVV.

This clonotype has a count of ten or more. The genes are TRBV30 and TRBJ1-3; no firm D call. The V gene lost 0 bases and the J gene lost 4 bases, with 16 bases spanning the gap. The germline V gene has CDR1 GTSNPN and CDR2 SVGIG (reference sequence). This CDR3 is built from 16 residues. CDR3 residues: CAWSVVRAVRGNTIYF. The CDR3 nucleotides are TGTGCCTGGAGTGTTGTCCGGGCCGTACGGGGAAACACCATATATTTT.

This clonotype was counted at least ten times. The chain links TRBV5-6 to TRBJ1-5; D unclear. The CDR3 spans 15 residues. V gave up 4 bases and J gave up 3 bases, with 14 bases separating them. Per germline, CDR1 SGHDT and CDR2 YYEEEE. CDR3 coding DNA: TGTGCCAGCAGCCTCCGGCGAGGGTCCAATCAGCCCCAGCATTTT. This translates into CASSLRRGSNQPQHF.

This clonotype was detected ten times or more. The chain uses TRBV5-1 and TRBJ2-5; TRBD2 aligns across 8 bases. Germline V gene sequence: CDR1 SGHRS, CDR2 YFSETQ. V shed 4 bases and J 2 bases; nucleotides not matched to a gene: 1. CDR3 size: 13 residues. CDR3 sequence: CASSPGGQETQYF. The CDR3 DNA reads TGCGCCAGCAGCCCGGGGGGGCAAGAGACCCAGTACTTC.

The rearrangement links TRBV28 to TRBJ2-3; the D gene is possibly TRBD1 (5 bases). V lost 4 bases to trimming and J lost 3 bases, with 20 bases between them. The CDR3 consists of 17 residues. Germline CDR1 MDHEN, CDR2 SYDVKM. CDR3 DNA: TGTGCCAGCAGTTCCCCCAGGGTCGTTGGTGGGACAGATACGCAGTATTTT. Residues: CASSSPRVVGGTDTQYF.

There are many counts of this clonotype. The V and J genes are TRBV6-5 and TRBJ2-2, with D perhaps TRBD2 (6 bases). The germline V gene encodes CDR1 MNHEY and CDR2 SVGAGI. The CDR3 totals 17 residues. V shed 2 bases and J shed 1 base, with 14 bases lying between them. The CDR3 DNA is TGTGCCAGCAGTTACGTGGGGGGTCGGATGAACACCGGGGAGCTGTTTTTT. Its translation: CASSYVGGRMNTGELFF.

This clonotype was picked up many times. This rearrangement joins TRBV6-4 to TRBJ1-1, with unresolved D. CDR3 length: 14 amino acids. The germline V gene has CDR1 MRHNA and CDR2 SNTAGT. Between the trimmed V and J ends, which lost 6 bases and 3 bases, there was a span of 14 bases. Here the CDR3 DNA reads TGTGCCAGCAGCCCCCGAGCGGAAGACACTGAAGCTTTCTTT. It encodes CASSPRAEDTEAFF.

DNA of the CDR3: TGTGCCAGCAGGGGGACAGGGCGGGACACTGAAGCTTTCTTT. Its protein product is CASRGTGRDTEAFF. V and J are TRBV9 and TRBJ1-1, with 9 bases identical to TRBD1. After removal of 5 bases from V and 3 bases from J, the junction contained 5 bases not matched to a gene. Germline-derived CDR1 and CDR2 are SGDLS and YYNGEE. The CDR3 spans 14 residues.